These 10 T cell receptor beta chains originate from one sample sequenced in a study of blood T cell repertoires in COVID-19. Only in-frame clones appear in the TCRdb table, and some are missing; sequencing was by immunoSEQ multiplex PCR. The sample gives tens of thousands of clones, around 84% of which show up once; approximately 7.2% is in the top ten. The sequenced sample was peripheral blood. Receptors originate from a man aged 45-65 years with active COVID-19.

The chain joins TRBV7-9 to TRBJ2-7, with 7 bases identical to TRBD1. Per germline, CDR1 SEHNR and CDR2 FQNEAQ (reference sequence). With V trimmed by 5 bases and J by 1 base, 11 bases remained unmatched. This CDR3 region has 16 residues. CDR3 sequence reads: CASSPRRQGDSYEQYF. CDR3 nucleotide sequence: TGTGCCAGCAGCCCTCGTCGACAGGGAGATTCCTACGAGCAGTACTTC.

CDR3 sequence (DNA): TGTGCCAGCAGCGACAGGGGATTCTATGGCTACACCTTC. Translation gives CASSDRGFYGYTF. This rearrangement joins TRBV7-8 to TRBJ1-2, with TRBD1 identical over 8 bases. CDR3 length: 13 residues. Looked up from germline, CDR1 is SGHVS and CDR2 is FQNEAQ. V lost 5 bases, J lost 4 bases, and 3 bases stayed unmatched.

The chain has TRBV18 and TRBJ2-5; 12 bases fit TRBD2. The CDR3 covers 15 residues. Germline V lookup: CDR1 KGHSH, CDR2 LQKENI. The trim removed 3 bases at V and 4 bases at J, leaving 3 bases unmatched. CDR3 nucleotides: TGTGCCAGCTCACCGACTAGCGGGAGAGGAGAGACCCAGTACTTC. Its protein is CASSPTSGRGETQYF. Full variable domain (remainder filled in from reference TRBV18 and TRBJ2-5): NAGVMQNPRHLVRRRGQEARLRCSPMKGHSHVYWYRQLPEEGLKFMVYLQKENIIDESGMPKERFSAEFPKEGPSILRIQQVVRGDSAAYFCASSPTSGRGETQYFGPGTRLLVL.

The gene calls are TRBV2 and TRBJ2-5; 8 bases match TRBD1. The CDR3 runs 12 residues. The V gene end was trimmed by 5 bases and the J gene end by 9 bases; junction bases not matched to a gene: 5. Germline V gene data show CDR1 as SNHLY and CDR2 as FYNNEI. The CDR3 loop reads CASSLDRAPQYF. Here the CDR3 DNA reads TGTGCCAGCAGTTTGGACAGGGCCCCCCAGTACTTC.

The chain combines TRBV5-1 with TRBJ2-3; D perhaps matches TRBD1 (6 bases). CDR1 and CDR2 from the germline V gene are SGHRS and YFSETQ. The CDR3 has 15 amino acids. Trimming cost V 3 bases and J 4 bases, with 15 bases left between them. The CDR3: CASSYDGRGPDTQYF. The CDR3 DNA is TGCGCCAGCAGCTACGACGGCAGGGGCCCAGATACGCAGTATTTT.

The chain couples TRBV4-1 to TRBJ2-1; D perhaps matches TRBD2 (7 bases). CDR3 length: 17 amino acids. The germline gives CDR1 MGHRA, CDR2 YSYEKL. V gave up 2 bases and J gave up 4 bases, with 18 bases separating them. The CDR3 DNA reads TGCGCCAGCAGCCAACAGGGGAGCGGGACGTTTTACAATGAGCAGTTCTTC. Residues: CASSQQGSGTFYNEQFF.

The rearrangement links TRBV21-1 to TRBJ1-1. TRBV21-1 is marked as a pseudogene. The CDR3 totals 16 residues. In DNA form, the CDR3 reads TGTGCCAGCAGCAAAGCCGCTAGTCCGGGGAACACTGAAGCTTTCTTT. Translation gives CASSKAASPGNTEAFF.

This clone is a singleton in its sample. For the CDR3, the DNA is TGCGCCAGCAGCGTAGCCTTGGGACAGGGGTTTAGGGAGACCCAGTACTTC. Translating gives CASSVALGQGFRETQYF. This sequence joins TRBV5-1 and TRBJ2-5; 10 bases are shared with TRBD1. With 4 bases clipped from V and 5 bases from J, the junction kept 14 bases outside the gene matches. This CDR3 comprises 17 residues. Germline V lookup: CDR1 SGHRS, CDR2 YFSETQ.

The chain has TRBV14 and TRBJ2-5; 8 nucleotides agree with TRBD1. Germline V gene data show CDR1 as SGHDN and CDR2 as FVKESK. J was trimmed by 5 bases and V by 3 bases; bases with no gene match: 2. The CDR3 length is 13 residues. The chain's CDR3 is CASSQYRGETQYF. The DNA for the CDR3 is TGTGCCAGCAGCCAGTACAGGGGGGAGACCCAGTACTTC.

This clone has a single count. The chain combines TRBV10-2 with TRBJ1-2; 7 positions match TRBD1. The trim removed 4 bases at V and 5 bases at J, leaving 10 bases unmatched. The germline V gene encodes CDR1 WSHSY and CDR2 SAAADI. The CDR3 totals 15 residues. CDR3 sequence: CASSAGDSHVYGYTF. The DNA of the CDR3 is TGCGCCAGCAGTGCCGGGGACAGCCACGTTTATGGCTACACCTTC.